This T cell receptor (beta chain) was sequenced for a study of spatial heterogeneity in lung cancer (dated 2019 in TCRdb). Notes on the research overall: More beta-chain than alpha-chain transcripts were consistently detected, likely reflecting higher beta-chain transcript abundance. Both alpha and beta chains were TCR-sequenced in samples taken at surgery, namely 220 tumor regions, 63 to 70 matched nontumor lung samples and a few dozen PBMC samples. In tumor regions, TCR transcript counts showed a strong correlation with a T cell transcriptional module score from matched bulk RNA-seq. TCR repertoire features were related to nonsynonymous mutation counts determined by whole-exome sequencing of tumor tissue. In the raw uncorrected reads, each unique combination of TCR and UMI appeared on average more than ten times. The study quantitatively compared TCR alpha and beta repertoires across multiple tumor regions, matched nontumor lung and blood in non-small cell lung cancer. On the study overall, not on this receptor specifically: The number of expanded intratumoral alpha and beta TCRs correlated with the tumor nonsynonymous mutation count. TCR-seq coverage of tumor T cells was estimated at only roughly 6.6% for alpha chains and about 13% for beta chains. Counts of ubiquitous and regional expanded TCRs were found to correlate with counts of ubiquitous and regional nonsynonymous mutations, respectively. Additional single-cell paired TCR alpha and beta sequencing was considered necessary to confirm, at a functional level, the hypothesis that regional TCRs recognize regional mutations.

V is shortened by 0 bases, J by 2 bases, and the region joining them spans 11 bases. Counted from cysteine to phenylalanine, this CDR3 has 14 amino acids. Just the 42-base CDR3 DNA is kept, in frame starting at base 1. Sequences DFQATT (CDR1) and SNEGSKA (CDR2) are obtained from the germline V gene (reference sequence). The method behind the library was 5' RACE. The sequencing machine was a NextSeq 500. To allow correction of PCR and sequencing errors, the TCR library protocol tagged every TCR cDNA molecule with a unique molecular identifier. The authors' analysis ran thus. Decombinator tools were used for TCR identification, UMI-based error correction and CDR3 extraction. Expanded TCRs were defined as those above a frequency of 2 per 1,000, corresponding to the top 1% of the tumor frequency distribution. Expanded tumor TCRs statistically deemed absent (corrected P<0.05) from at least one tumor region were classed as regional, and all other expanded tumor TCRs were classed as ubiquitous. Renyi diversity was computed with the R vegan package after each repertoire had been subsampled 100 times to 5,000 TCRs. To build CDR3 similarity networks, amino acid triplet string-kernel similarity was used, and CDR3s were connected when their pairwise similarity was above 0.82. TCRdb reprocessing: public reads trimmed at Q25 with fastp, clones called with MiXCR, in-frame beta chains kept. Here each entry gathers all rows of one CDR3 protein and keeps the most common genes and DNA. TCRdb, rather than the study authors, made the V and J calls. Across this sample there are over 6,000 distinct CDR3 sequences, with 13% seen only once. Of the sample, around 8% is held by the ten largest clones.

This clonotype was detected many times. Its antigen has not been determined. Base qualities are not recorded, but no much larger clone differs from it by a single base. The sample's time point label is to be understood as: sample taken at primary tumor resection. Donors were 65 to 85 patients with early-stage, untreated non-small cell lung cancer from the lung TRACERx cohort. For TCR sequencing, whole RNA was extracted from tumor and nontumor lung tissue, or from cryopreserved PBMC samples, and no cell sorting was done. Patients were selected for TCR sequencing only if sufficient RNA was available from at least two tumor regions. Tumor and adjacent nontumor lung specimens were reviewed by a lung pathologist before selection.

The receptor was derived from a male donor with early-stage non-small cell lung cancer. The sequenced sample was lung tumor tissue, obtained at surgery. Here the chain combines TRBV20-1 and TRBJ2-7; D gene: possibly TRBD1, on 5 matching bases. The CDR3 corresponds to CSARDRTSTYEQYF. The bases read TGCAGTGCTAGAGATAGGACATCGACCTACGAGCAGTACTTC.